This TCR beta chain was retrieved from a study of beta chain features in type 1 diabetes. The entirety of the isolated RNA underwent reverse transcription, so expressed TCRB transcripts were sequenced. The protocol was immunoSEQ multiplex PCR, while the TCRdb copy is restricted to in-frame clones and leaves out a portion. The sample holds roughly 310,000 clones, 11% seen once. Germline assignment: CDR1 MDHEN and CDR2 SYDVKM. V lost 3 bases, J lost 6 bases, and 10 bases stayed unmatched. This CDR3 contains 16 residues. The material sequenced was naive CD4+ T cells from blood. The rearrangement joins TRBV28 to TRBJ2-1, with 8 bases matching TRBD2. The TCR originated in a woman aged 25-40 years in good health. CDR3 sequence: CASSFFLFGGGNEQFF. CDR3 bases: TGTGCCAGCAGTTTTTTCCTATTCGGGGGGGGCAATGAGCAGTTCTTC.